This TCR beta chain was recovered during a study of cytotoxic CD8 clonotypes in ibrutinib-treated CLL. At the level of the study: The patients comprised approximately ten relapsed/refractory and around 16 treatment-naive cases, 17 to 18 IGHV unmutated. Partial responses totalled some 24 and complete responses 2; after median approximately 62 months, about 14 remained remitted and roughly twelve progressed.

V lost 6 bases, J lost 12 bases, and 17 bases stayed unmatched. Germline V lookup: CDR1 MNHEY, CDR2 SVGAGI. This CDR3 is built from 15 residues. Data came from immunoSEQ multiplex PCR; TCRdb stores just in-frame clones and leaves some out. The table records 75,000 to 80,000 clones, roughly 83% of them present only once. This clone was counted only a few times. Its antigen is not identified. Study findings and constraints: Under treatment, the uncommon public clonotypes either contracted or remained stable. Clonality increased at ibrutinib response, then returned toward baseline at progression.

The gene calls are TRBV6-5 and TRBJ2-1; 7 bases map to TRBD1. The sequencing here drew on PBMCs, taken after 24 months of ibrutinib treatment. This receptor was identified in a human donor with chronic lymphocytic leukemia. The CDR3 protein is CASSQGRTGREWQFF. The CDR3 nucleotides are TGTGCCAGCAGCCAAGGGCGGACAGGTAGGGAGTGGCAGTTCTTC.